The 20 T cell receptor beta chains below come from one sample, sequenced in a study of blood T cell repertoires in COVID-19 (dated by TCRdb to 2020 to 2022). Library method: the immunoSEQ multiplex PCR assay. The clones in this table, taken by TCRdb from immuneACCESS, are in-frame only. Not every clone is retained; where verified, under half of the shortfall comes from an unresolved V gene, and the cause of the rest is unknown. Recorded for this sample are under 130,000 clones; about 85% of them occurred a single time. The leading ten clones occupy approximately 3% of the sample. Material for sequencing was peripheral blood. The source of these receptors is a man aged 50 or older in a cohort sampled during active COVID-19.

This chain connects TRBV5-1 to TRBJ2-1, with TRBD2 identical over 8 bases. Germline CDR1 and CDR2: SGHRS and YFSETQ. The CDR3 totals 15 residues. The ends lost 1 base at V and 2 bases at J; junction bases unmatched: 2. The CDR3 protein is CASSLTSGTYNEQFF. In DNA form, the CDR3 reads TGCGCCAGCAGCTTGACTAGCGGAACCTACAATGAGCAGTTCTTC.

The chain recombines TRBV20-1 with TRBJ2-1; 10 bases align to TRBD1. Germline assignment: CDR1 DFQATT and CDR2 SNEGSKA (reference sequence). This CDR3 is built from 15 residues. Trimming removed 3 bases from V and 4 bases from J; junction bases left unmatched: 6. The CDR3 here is CSASSRDRGYNEQFF. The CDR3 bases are TGCAGTGCTAGTTCCCGGGACAGGGGTTACAATGAGCAGTTCTTC.

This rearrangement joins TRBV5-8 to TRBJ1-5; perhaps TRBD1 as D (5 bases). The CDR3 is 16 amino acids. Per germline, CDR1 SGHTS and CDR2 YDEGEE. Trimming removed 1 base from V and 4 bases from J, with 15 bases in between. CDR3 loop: CASSLRGFVPNQPQHF. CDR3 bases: TGTGCCAGCAGCTTGAGGGGTTTCGTCCCTAATCAGCCCCAGCATTTT.

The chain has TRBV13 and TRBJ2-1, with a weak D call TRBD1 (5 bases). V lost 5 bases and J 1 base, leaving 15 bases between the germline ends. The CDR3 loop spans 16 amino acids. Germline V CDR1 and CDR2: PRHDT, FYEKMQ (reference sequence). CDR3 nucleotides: TGTGCCAGCAGCCCGATAGGGGCAGGGTCCTACAATGAGCAGTTCTTC. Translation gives CASSPIGAGSYNEQFF.

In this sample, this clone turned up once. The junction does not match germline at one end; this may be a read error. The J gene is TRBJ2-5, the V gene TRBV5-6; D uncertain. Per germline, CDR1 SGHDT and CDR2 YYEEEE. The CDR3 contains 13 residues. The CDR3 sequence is CASSLAGQGPLDF. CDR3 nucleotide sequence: TGTGCCAGCAGCTTGGCAGGTCAAGGCCCCTTGGACTTC. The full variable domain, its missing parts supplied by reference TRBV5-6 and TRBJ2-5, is DAGVTQSPTHLIKTRGQQVTLRCSPKSGHDTVSWYQQALGQGPQFIFQYYEEEERQRGNFPDRFSGHQFPNYSSELNVNALLLGDSALYLCASSLAGQGPLDFGPGTRLLVL.

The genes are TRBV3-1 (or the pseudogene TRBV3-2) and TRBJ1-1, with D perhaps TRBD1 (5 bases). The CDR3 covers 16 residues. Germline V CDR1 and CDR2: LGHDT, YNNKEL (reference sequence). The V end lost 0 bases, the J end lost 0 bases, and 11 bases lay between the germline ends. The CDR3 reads CASSQDPEGMNTEAFF. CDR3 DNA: TGTGCCAGCAGCCAAGATCCGGAGGGGATGAACACTGAAGCTTTCTTT.

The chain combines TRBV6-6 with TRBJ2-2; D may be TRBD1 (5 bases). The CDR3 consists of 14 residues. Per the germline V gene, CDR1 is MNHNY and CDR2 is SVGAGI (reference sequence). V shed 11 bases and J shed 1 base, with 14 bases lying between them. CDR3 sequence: CAGSGQGNTGELFF. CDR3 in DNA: TGTGCCGGTTCTGGGCAGGGGAACACCGGGGAGCTGTTTTTT.

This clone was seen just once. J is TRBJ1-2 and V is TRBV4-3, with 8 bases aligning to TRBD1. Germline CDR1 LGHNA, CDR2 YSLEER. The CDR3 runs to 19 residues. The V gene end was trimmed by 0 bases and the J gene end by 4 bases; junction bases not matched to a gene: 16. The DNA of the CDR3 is TGCGCCAGCAGCCAAGATTTTGGCAGGGGGCGCCTTATGGCCTATGGCTACACCTTC. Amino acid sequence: CASSQDFGRGRLMAYGYTF.

The CDR3 reads CASSYRQGGGTEAFF. CDR3 nucleotides: TGTGCCAGCAGTTACCGACAGGGGGGGGGCACTGAAGCTTTCTTT. The J gene is TRBJ1-1, the V gene TRBV2; 9 nucleotides align to TRBD1. V dropped 5 bases and J dropped 4; count of bases not matched to a gene: 8. Germline assignment: CDR1 SNHLY and CDR2 FYNNEI. This CDR3 is built from 15 residues.

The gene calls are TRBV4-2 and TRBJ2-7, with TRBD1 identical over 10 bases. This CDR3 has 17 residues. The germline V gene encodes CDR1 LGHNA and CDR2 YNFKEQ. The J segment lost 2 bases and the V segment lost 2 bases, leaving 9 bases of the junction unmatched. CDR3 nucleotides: TGTGCCAGCAGCCAACCTCCGGGACAGGGGACCACCTACGAGCAGTACTTC. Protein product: CASSQPPGQGTTYEQYF.

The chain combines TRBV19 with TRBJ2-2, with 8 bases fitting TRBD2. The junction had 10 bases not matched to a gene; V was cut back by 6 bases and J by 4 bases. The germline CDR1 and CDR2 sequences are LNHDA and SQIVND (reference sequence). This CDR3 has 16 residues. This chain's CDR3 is CASSPLRRGVTGELFF. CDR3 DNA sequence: TGTGCCAGTAGCCCCCTCAGGCGGGGGGTCACCGGGGAGCTGTTTTTT.

The CDR3 DNA follows: TGCAGTGCTGAACAGGTAGATACGCAGTATTTT. This sequence encodes CSAEQVDTQYF. J is TRBJ2-3 and V is TRBV20-1, with a weak D call TRBD1 (5 bases). Looked up from germline, CDR1 is DFQATT and CDR2 is SNEGSKA (reference sequence). V was cut by 5 bases and J by 5 bases, with 8 bases left in between. This CDR3 contains 11 residues.

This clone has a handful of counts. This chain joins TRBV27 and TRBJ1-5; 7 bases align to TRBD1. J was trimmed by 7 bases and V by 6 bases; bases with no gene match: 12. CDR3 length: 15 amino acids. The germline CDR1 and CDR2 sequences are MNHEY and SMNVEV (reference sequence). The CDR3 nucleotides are TGTGCCAGCAGCCCGTATACAGGGGTTCAACAGCCCCAGCATTTT. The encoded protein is CASSPYTGVQQPQHF.

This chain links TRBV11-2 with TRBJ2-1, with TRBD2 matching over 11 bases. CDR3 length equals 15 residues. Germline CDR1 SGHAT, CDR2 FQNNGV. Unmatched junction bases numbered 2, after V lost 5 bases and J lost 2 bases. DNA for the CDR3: TGTGCCAGCAGCCTGGGACTAGCGGCCTACAATGAGCAGTTCTTC. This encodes CASSLGLAAYNEQFF.

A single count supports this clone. The DNA of the CDR3 is TGTGCCAGAAGCTTTGGGGCAAAGGGTGTCGGTGGAAACACCATATATTTT. Translation gives CARSFGAKGVGGNTIYF. The chain couples TRBV5-3 to TRBJ1-3; D possibly corresponds to TRBD1 (5 bases). TRBV5-3 is classed as an ORF, of uncertain function. The CDR3 extends over 17 amino acids. Trimming removed 2 bases from V and 3 bases from J, with 18 bases in between.

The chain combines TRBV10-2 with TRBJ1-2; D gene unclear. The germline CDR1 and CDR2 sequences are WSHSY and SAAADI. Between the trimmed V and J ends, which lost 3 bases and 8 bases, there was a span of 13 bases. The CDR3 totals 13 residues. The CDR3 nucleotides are TGCGCCAGCAGTGAAGTGAGGGATGACGGCTACACCTTC. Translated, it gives CASSEVRDDGYTF.

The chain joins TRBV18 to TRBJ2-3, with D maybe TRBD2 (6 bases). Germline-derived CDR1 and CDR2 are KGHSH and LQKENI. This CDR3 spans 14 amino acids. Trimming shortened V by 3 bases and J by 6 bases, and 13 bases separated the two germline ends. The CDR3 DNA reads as TGTGCCAGCTCACCGCCGACTAGAGAGGATACGCAGTATTTT. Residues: CASSPPTREDTQYF.

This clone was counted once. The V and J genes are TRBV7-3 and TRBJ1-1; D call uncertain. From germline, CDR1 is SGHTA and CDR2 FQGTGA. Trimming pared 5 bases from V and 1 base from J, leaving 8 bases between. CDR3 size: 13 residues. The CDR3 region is CASSPTANTEAFF. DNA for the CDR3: TGTGCCAGCAGCCCAACAGCGAACACTGAAGCTTTCTTT.

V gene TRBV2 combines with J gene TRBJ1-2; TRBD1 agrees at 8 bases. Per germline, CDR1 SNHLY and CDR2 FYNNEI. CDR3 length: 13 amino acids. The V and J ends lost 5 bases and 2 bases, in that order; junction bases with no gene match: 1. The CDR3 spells CASSSGGNYGYTF. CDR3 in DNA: TGTGCCAGCAGTTCAGGGGGCAACTATGGCTACACCTTC. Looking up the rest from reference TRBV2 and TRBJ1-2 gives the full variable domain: EPEVTQTPSHQVTQMGQEVILRCVPISNHLYFYWYRQILGQKVEFLVSFYNNEISEKSEIFDDQFSVERPDGSNFTLKIRSTKLEDSAMYFCASSSGGNYGYTFGSGTRLTVV.

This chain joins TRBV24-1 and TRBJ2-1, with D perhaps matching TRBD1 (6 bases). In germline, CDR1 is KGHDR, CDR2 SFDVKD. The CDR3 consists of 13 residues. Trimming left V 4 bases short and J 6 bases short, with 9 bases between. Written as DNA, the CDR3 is TGTGCCACCAGTGAAGACAGGACCAATGAGCAGTTCTTC. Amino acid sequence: CATSEDRTNEQFF.